The 4 T cell receptor beta chains listed next were all sequenced from one sample in a study of graft-versus-host responses after intestinal transplantation. Antigens for these TCRs are unknown. Sequencing used immunoSEQ multiplex PCR; TCRdb keeps in-frame clones, though not all of them. The sample holds fewer than 90,000 clones, about 94% seen once. The specimen comprised unstimulated CD4+ T cells sorted from spleen or lymph node cells, sampled before transplant. All receptors derive from a human donor who was the organ donor for an intestinal transplant.

The rearrangement uses TRBV18 and TRBJ1-2; 8 bases match TRBD1. The V gene end was trimmed by 3 bases and the J gene end by 7 bases; junction bases not matched to a gene: 4. Germline loops: CDR1 KGHSH, CDR2 LQKENI. The CDR3 covers 13 residues. The CDR3 loop reads CASSPQGAGGYTF. The CDR3, as DNA: TGTGCCAGCTCACCGCAGGGGGCTGGTGGCTACACCTTC.

The chain joins TRBV19 to TRBJ2-5, with 8 bases fitting TRBD1. This CDR3 is 13 amino acids long. Germline-derived CDR1 and CDR2 are LNHDA and SQIVND (reference sequence). With V trimmed by 3 bases and J by 5 bases, 2 bases remained unmatched. CDR3 nucleotide sequence: TGTGCCAGTAGTATCAACAGGGGGGAGACCCAGTACTTC. Translation gives CASSINRGETQYF. The entire variable domain, with the rest obtained from reference TRBV19 and TRBJ2-5, is as follows: DGGITQSPKYLFRKEGQNVTLSCEQNLNHDAMYWYRQDPGQGLRLIYYSQIVNDFQKGDIAEGYSVSREKKESFPLTVTSAQKNPTAFYLCASSINRGETQYFGPGTRLLVL.

The V and J genes are TRBV5-1 and TRBJ2-7; TRBD2 aligns across 9 bases. The CDR3 is 15 amino acids. Germline V gene data show CDR1 as SGHRS and CDR2 as YFSETQ. J was trimmed by 3 bases and V by 5 bases; bases with no gene match: 9. The CDR3 DNA reads as TGCGCCAGCAGGTTGTTGGGCGGGGGGGACTACGAGCAGTACTTC. Protein product: CASRLLGGGDYEQYF.

This chain uses TRBV6-5 with TRBJ1-6, with 7 bases aligning to TRBD1. The CDR3 spans 14 residues. Per germline, CDR1 MNHEY and CDR2 SVGAGI. After removal of 6 bases from V and 9 bases from J, the junction contained 8 bases not matched to a gene. Here the CDR3 DNA reads TGTGCCAGCAGGCGGGACAGTTCGGGTTCACCCCTCCACTTT. It translates to CASRRDSSGSPLHF.